The 9 T cell receptor beta chains below come from one sample, sequenced in a study of blood T cell repertoires in COVID-19. Sequencing was performed with immunoSEQ multiplex PCR; in TCRdb, only in-frame clones are kept and a portion is missing. The profile shows about 150,000 clones, more than 75% of them singletons. Sequenced: peripheral blood. The receptors shown here come from a man between 18 and 29 years old with COVID-19, enrolled during active disease.

This chain links TRBV7-3 with TRBJ2-3; maybe TRBD2 (5 bases). There are 15 residues in the CDR3. V shed 5 bases and J shed 2 bases, with 14 bases lying between them. Germline V CDR1 and CDR2: SGHTA, FQGTGA. CDR3 DNA: TGTGCCAGCAGCCCAGGACTCGGTTTCACAGATACGCAGTATTTT. It specifies CASSPGLGFTDTQYF.

This rearrangement joins TRBV6-6 to TRBJ2-1, with 7 bases aligning to TRBD2. V lost 8 bases and J lost 4; bases outside the gene matches: 11. The V gene's germline CDR1 is MNHNY and CDR2 SVGAGI (reference sequence). This CDR3 spans 15 amino acids. CDR3 in DNA: TGTGCCAGCTCGAGAAGGCTAGCGGATTACAATGAGCAGTTCTTC. The encoded protein is CASSRRLADYNEQFF.

This clone was seen a few times. The rearrangement links TRBV5-1 to TRBJ2-2; D uncertain. Germline lookup yields CDR1 SGHRS and CDR2 YFSETQ. The CDR3 has 14 residues. V was trimmed by 3 bases and J by 2 bases, leaving 8 bases between them. The CDR3 region is CASSSTVNTGELFF. In nucleotides, the CDR3 is TGCGCCAGCAGCTCCACGGTTAACACCGGGGAGCTGTTTTTT.

V usage is TRBV11-2 and J usage is TRBJ2-1; D may be TRBD2 (5 bases). Germline V gene sequence: CDR1 SGHAT, CDR2 FQNNGV. CDR3 size: 15 residues. The V end was cut by 5 bases, the J end by 3 bases, with 14 bases between. Written as DNA, the CDR3 is TGTGCCAGCAGCAGAAGCGGAGGCCTCTACAATGAGCAGTTCTTC. Translated, it gives CASSRSGGLYNEQFF.

The J gene is TRBJ2-3, the V gene TRBV5-5, with D possibly matching TRBD1 (6 bases). V dropped 4 bases and J dropped 6 bases, with 18 bases sitting between them. CDR3 length: 15 amino acids. From germline, CDR1 is SGHKS and CDR2 YYEKEE (reference sequence). CDR3 sequence (DNA): TGTGCCAGCAGCCTAGACAGGCCCGGGGCCGATACGCAGTATTTT. This codes for CASSLDRPGADTQYF.

CDR3 residues: CASSPPASGTGELFF. CDR3 sequence (DNA): TGTGCCAGCAGCCCACCGGCTAGCGGCACCGGGGAGCTGTTTTTT. The gene calls are TRBV7-2 and TRBJ2-2; the match to TRBD2 covers 7 bases. Per the germline V gene, CDR1 is SGHTA and CDR2 is FQGNSA. Germline trimming cut 5 bases from V and 4 bases from J; bases unmatched to any gene: 7. The CDR3 runs to 15 residues.

This chain links TRBV28 with TRBJ2-7; 7 nucleotides line up with TRBD2. This CDR3 comprises 18 residues. CDR1 is MDHEN and CDR2 is SYDVKM in the germline V gene. Losses at the gene ends were 4 bases for V and 4 bases for J; bases not matched to a gene: 19. CDR3 sequence reads: CASSSPSLGRGGRYEQYF. The CDR3 DNA follows: TGTGCCAGCAGTTCACCCTCACTAGGGAGGGGAGGAAGGTACGAGCAGTACTTC.

The chain carries TRBV11-3 and TRBJ2-2; D might be TRBD1 (5 bases). V lost 3 bases and J lost 5, with 10 bases in between. Germline values: CDR1 SGHNT, CDR2 YENEEA. CDR3 length equals 14 residues. CDR3 bases: TGTGCCAGCAGCTTTTCCAGGGAAACCGGGGAGCTGTTTTTT. This encodes CASSFSRETGELFF.

The chain recombines TRBV11-3 with TRBJ2-1, with TRBD1 as a possible D gene (5 bases). This CDR3 is 17 amino acids long. From germline, CDR1 is SGHNT and CDR2 YENEEA. V was shortened by 4 bases and J by 0 bases, with 16 bases between the two germline ends. CDR3 protein: CASSYWTQQSSYNEQFF. The CDR3 DNA reads TGTGCCAGCAGCTATTGGACACAACAGAGCTCCTACAATGAGCAGTTCTTC. Full variable domain (rest looked up from reference TRBV11-3 and TRBJ2-1): EAGVVQSPRYKIIEKKQPVAFWCNPISGHNTLYWYLQNLGQGPELLIRYENEEAVDDSQLPKDRFSAERLKGVDSTLKIQPAELGDSAVYLCASSYWTQQSSYNEQFFGPGTRLTVL.